The 8 T cell receptor beta chains below all came from one sample that was sequenced in a study of cytomegalovirus exposure and HLA in healthy donors. Vbeta (60) and Jbeta (13) primers were used in the PCR. Data came from immunoSEQ multiplex PCR; TCRdb stores just in-frame clones and leaves some out. This sample has about 140,000 clones, with around two thirds found just once. The sample was PBMCs. These TCRs come from a man aged 25 to 40 in good health and CMV-seropositive.

The chain links TRBV11-2 to TRBJ1-1; D is undetermined. This CDR3 contains 14 residues. Germline CDR1 SGHAT, CDR2 FQNNGV. V was shortened by 4 bases and J by 1 base, with 10 bases between the two germline ends. The CDR3 protein is CASSSLRGNTEAFF. CDR3 sequence (DNA): TGTGCCAGCAGCTCTCTCAGAGGGAACACTGAAGCTTTCTTT.

The table lists this clone with a few counts. The chain joins TRBV6-5 to TRBJ1-2; the match to TRBD1 covers 9 bases. After removal of 5 bases from V and 2 bases from J, the junction contained 6 bases not matched to a gene. This CDR3 is 15 amino acids long. Germline values: CDR1 MNHEY, CDR2 SVGAGI. CDR3 amino acids: CASSTYGQGNYGYTF. The DNA for the CDR3 is TGTGCCAGCAGTACCTACGGACAGGGGAACTATGGCTACACCTTC.

This sequence joins TRBV7-9 and TRBJ2-3; D is perhaps TRBD2 (6 bases). The germline V gene encodes CDR1 SEHNR and CDR2 FQNEAQ (reference sequence). Trimming removed 6 bases from V and 2 bases from J, with 15 bases in between. The CDR3 has 15 amino acids. CDR3 protein: CASSSTGLPTDTQYF. CDR3 sequence (DNA): TGTGCCAGCAGTTCTACGGGACTCCCCACAGATACGCAGTATTTT.

The V call is TRBV5-1, the J call TRBJ2-1; D is possibly TRBD2 (5 bases). Germline loops: CDR1 SGHRS, CDR2 YFSETQ. Deletions cut 2 bases from V and 6 bases from J, with 21 bases between. The CDR3 loop spans 17 amino acids. This CDR3 reads CASSLSDSRWWSNEQFF. The CDR3 region has the DNA TGCGCCAGCAGCTTATCGGACTCCAGGTGGTGGTCCAATGAGCAGTTCTTC. Full variable domain (outside the CDR3, taken from reference TRBV5-1 and TRBJ2-1): KAGVTQTPRYLIKTRGQQVTLSCSPISGHRSVSWYQQTPGQGLQFLFEYFSETQRNKGNFPGRFSGRQFSNSRSEMNVSTLELGDSALYLCASSLSDSRWWSNEQFFGPGTRLTVL.

This chain connects TRBV6-5 to TRBJ2-7; unclear D gene. Deletions cut 3 bases from V and 3 bases from J, with 3 bases between. The CDR3 extends over 11 amino acids. The germline gives CDR1 MNHEY, CDR2 SVGAGI. CDR3 DNA: TGTGCCAGCAGTTATAACTACGAGCAGTACTTC. This translates into CASSYNYEQYF.

The chain joins TRBV11-3 to TRBJ2-7, with 7 bases identical to TRBD1. This CDR3 contains 14 residues. The J segment lost 3 bases and the V segment lost 5 bases, leaving 7 bases of the junction unmatched. Germline V gives CDR1 SGHNT, CDR2 YENEEA. The CDR3 here is CASSPRDSFYEQYF. The CDR3 coding sequence is TGTGCCAGCAGCCCCCGGGACAGCTTCTACGAGCAGTACTTC. Variable domain in full (rest from reference TRBV11-3 and TRBJ2-7): EAGVVQSPRYKIIEKKQPVAFWCNPISGHNTLYWYLQNLGQGPELLIRYENEEAVDDSQLPKDRFSAERLKGVDSTLKIQPAELGDSAVYLCASSPRDSFYEQYFGPGTRLTVT.

This clone was counted a single time. The rearrangement joins TRBV6-6 to TRBJ1-5; D unclear. With 0 bases removed from V and 7 bases from J, the gap between germline ends came to 10 bases. The germline gives CDR1 MNHNY, CDR2 SVGAGI (reference sequence). The CDR3 is 14 residues long. This CDR3 reads CASSYSQERQPQHF. The CDR3 DNA follows: TGTGCCAGCAGTTACTCGCAGGAACGCCAGCCCCAGCATTTT.

Only one count was recorded for this clone. The V gene is TRBV30, the J gene TRBJ1-1, with D uncertain. V was cut by 5 bases and J by 7 bases, with 17 bases left in between. The CDR3 covers 13 residues. Germline CDR1 GTSNPN, CDR2 SVGIG (reference sequence). CDR3 bases: TGTGCCTGGCGATGGTTGGGAGGCGTTGAAGCTTTCTTT. Translation gives CAWRWLGGVEAFF.